These 25 T cell receptor beta chains originate from one sample sequenced in a study of tumor and adjacent non-tumor tissue in lung cancer. This sample's RNA came from whole unsorted tissue. A modified ARM-PCR protocol with three rounds of nested PCR amplified TCRbeta. TCRdb analysed the multiplex PCR reads with MiXCR anew, one entry per CDR3 protein. The sample consists of about 81,000 distinct CDR3 sequences, 72% of them appearing once. The material sequenced was lung tumor tissue. The receptors shown here come from a woman aged 40 to 49 with non-small cell lung cancer.

This clonotype showed up just once. At one boundary the junction diverges from the germline segment, which might be a read error. This chain connects TRBV6-1 to TRBJ2-1; D is possibly TRBD1 (5 bases). The CDR3 has 14 residues. The germline gives CDR1 MNHNS, CDR2 SASEGT. The CDR3, as DNA: TGTGCCAGCAGTGAGGGGCAGAAGTACAGTGAGCAGTTCTTT. This encodes CASSEGQKYSEQFF.

At least ten counts were recorded for this clonotype. This sequence joins TRBV28 and TRBJ2-1, with D uncertain. Per the germline V gene, CDR1 is MDHEN and CDR2 is SYDVKM. The CDR3 is 11 residues long. The ends were cut back, 3 bases at V and 8 bases at J, with 5 bases in the middle. CDR3 amino acids: CASSFIHEQFF. In DNA form, the CDR3 reads TGTGCCAGCAGTTTTATCCATGAGCAGTTCTTC. The whole variable domain, filled in from reference TRBV28 and TRBJ2-1, reads DVKVTQSSRYLVKRTGEKVFLECVQDMDHENMFWYRQDPGLGLRLIYFSYDVKMKEKGDIPEGYSVSREKKERFSLILESASTNQTSMYLCASSFIHEQFFGPGTRLTVL.

Note on this clonotype: Sequence at one end of the junction differs from germline and may be a read error. The V and J genes are TRBV20-1 and TRBJ1-6; D is possibly TRBD1 (5 bases). Germline CDR1 and CDR2: DFQATT and SNEGSKA (reference sequence). This CDR3 has 14 amino acids. The CDR3 loop is CSAPGASKPSPFHF. CDR3 nucleotide sequence: TGCAGTGCTCCCGGGGCCTCTAAGCCTTCACCCTTCCACTTT.

Points on this clonotype: A read error may produce the germline difference seen at one junction end. The genes are TRBV4-1 and TRBJ2-5; 8 bases align to TRBD2. CDR3 length: 19 amino acids. Germline CDR1 reads MGHRA; CDR2 reads YSYEKL. The CDR3 DNA sequence: TGCGCCAACAGCCAAGAGACTGTGGGGCCAGCGGGGGTACAAGAGACCCAGTACTTC. Its protein product is CANSQETVGPAGVQETQYF.

This chain uses TRBV2 with TRBJ2-5; 15 nucleotides align to TRBD2. With V trimmed by 4 bases and J by 1 base, 4 bases remained unmatched. This CDR3 has 17 amino acids. Germline CDR1 is SNHLY and CDR2 is FYNNEI. The DNA for the CDR3 is TGTGCCAGCAGTGGGGGACTAGCGGGGGGAGCCCAAGAGACCCAGTACTTC. Its translation: CASSGGLAGGAQETQYF.

A word on this clonotype: A junction boundary mismatches the germline segment, possibly from a read error. The rearrangement links TRBV11-2 to TRBJ1-6; D may be TRBD1 (6 bases). The length of the CDR3 is 17 residues. Germline values: CDR1 SGHAT, CDR2 FQNNGV. As DNA, the CDR3 is TGTGCCAGCAGCTCGACATTAGGGACAAACCGGGGTTCACACCTCCACTTT. It encodes CASSSTLGTNRGSHLHF.

On this clonotype: Possible read error: a much larger clone is one base away. The chain recombines TRBV6-5 with TRBJ1-1; D unresolved. The germline V gene has CDR1 MNHEY and CDR2 SVGAGI. CDR3 size: 14 residues. The CDR3 DNA is TGTGCCAGCAGTTACGGGGTGGGCAACAATGAAGCTTTCTTT. This sequence encodes CASSYGVGNNEAFF.

With regard to this clonotype: A read error may produce the germline difference seen at one junction end. V gene TRBV5-6 combines with J gene TRBJ1-3; D gene unclear. The CDR3 loop spans 13 amino acids. Germline lookup yields CDR1 SGHDT and CDR2 YYEEEE. The CDR3 bases are TGTGCCAGCAACTTGGAGAACGGAAAGACCATATATTTT. Its protein is CASNLENGKTIYF. Looking up the rest from reference TRBV5-6 and TRBJ1-3 gives the full variable domain: DAGVTQSPTHLIKTRGQQVTLRCSPKSGHDTVSWYQQALGQGPQFIFQYYEEEERQRGNFPDRFSGHQFPNYSSELNVNALLLGDSALYLCASNLENGKTIYFGEGSWLTVV.

This sequence joins TRBV11-2 and TRBJ1-3; 8 bases agree with TRBD1. The CDR3 runs to 15 residues. Germline V gene lookup returns CDR1 SGHAT and CDR2 FQNNGV. The CDR3 DNA reads as TGTTTCAGCAGCGGACAGGGTACTTCCGGAAACACCATATATTTT. Its translation is CFSSGQGTSGNTIYF.

To note about this clonotype: At one end, the junction sequence differs from germline, possibly due to a read error. V and J are TRBV20-1 and TRBJ2-7, with TRBD2 as a possible D gene (5 bases). CDR3 length: 19 residues. CDR1 is DFQATT and CDR2 is SNEGSKA in the germline V gene (reference sequence). In DNA form, the CDR3 reads TGCAATGCTAGAGATATCTTTGTGGGCGTGAACGACAAGACTATGGTGCAGTACTTC. This translates into CNARDIFVGVNDKTMVQYF.

Details on this clonotype: One end of the junction is discordant with germline, which a read error may explain. The chain uses TRBV7-9 and TRBJ2-1; 11 bases align to TRBD2. CDR1 and CDR2 (germline): SEHNR, FQNEAQ (reference sequence). CDR3 length: 17 residues. Here the CDR3 DNA reads TGTGCCAGCAGCTTAATGACTAGCGGGGAGATTTACGATGAGCAGCTCTTC. Translated, it gives CASSLMTSGEIYDEQLF. The whole variable domain, remainder taken from reference TRBV7-9 and TRBJ2-1, is DTGVSQNPRHKITKRGQNVTFRCDPISEHNRLYWYRQTLGQGPEFLTYFQNEAQLEKSRLLSDRFSAERPKGSFSTLEIQRTEQGDSAMYLCASSLMTSGEIYDEQLFGPGTRLTVL.

For this clonotype: Possible read error: a much larger clone is one base away. This chain joins TRBV6-5 and TRBJ2-7; the D is unclear. Germline-derived CDR1 and CDR2 are MNHEY and SVGAGI. This CDR3 region has 14 residues. The chain's CDR3 is CAGSPIHGPYEQYF. CDR3 DNA: TGTGCCGGCAGTCCCATCCATGGGCCCTACGAGCAGTACTTC.

Turning to this clonotype: With a much larger clone just one base away, this may be a read error. The rearrangement uses TRBV5-1 and TRBJ2-3; D call uncertain. This CDR3 region has 14 residues. In germline, CDR1 is SGHRS, CDR2 YFSETQ. The CDR3 DNA is TGCGCCAGCAGCTTCGGCAGCAATGTCGATAGGCAGTATTTT. Protein sequence: CASSFGSNVDRQYF.

This CDR3 reads CASSEDVGGHIQYF. In nucleotides, the CDR3 is TGTGCCAGCAGTGAAGATGTAGGAGGACACATTCAGTACTTC. V and J are TRBV2 and TRBJ2-4, with D maybe TRBD2 (5 bases). The V gene lost 1 base and the J gene lost 8 bases, with 12 bases spanning the gap. CDR3 size: 14 residues. From germline, CDR1 is SNHLY and CDR2 FYNNEI.

As regards this clonotype: This CDR3 fails to terminate in the conserved phenylalanine or tryptophan, so it likely reflects a read error. The chain is built from TRBV6-6 and TRBJ2-7, with D tentatively TRBD1 or TRBD2 (6 bases each). This CDR3 spans 13 amino acids. Germline values: CDR1 MNHNY, CDR2 SVGAGI (reference sequence). The V and J ends lost 7 bases and 2 bases respectively, with 12 bases between them. The DNA for the CDR3 is TGTGCCAGCACCACGGGGGCAACCTACGAGCAGTACCTC. Translated, it gives CASTTGATYEQYL.

To note about this clonotype: The conserved phenylalanine or tryptophan normally closing the CDR3 is absent here, so this likely arose from a read error. This sequence joins TRBV6-5 and TRBJ2-6; TRBD1 agrees at 7 bases. Germline lookup yields CDR1 MNHEY and CDR2 SVGAGI. CDR3 length: 15 amino acids. CDR3: CASEREGAGVNVLTL. CDR3 DNA sequence: TGTGCCAGCGAACGCGAGGGGGCCGGGGTCAACGTCCTGACTTTA.

With regard to this clonotype: Germline and junction disagree at one end, which may indicate a read error. The V call is TRBV4-2, the J call TRBJ2-7; a possible D gene is TRBD1 (7 bases). Germline V gene lookup returns CDR1 LGHNA and CDR2 YNFKEQ. The length of the CDR3 is 18 residues. The CDR3 here is CTSSQGYASEGATYEQYF. The CDR3 DNA follows: TGTACCAGCAGCCAAGGTTATGCTAGCGAGGGGGCTACCTACGAGCAGTACTTC.

On this clonotype: Here the CDR3 omits its conserved ending phenylalanine or tryptophan, so a read error is the likely source. The chain employs TRBV5-6 and TRBJ2-3; TRBD2 aligns across 7 bases. In germline, CDR1 is SGHDT, CDR2 YYEEEE. The CDR3 loop spans 13 amino acids. As DNA, the CDR3 is TGCGCCAGCAGCGGGGACCTCACAGATACGCAGTATATT. Residues: CASSGDLTDTQYI.

As for this clonotype: The germline gene is not matched at one end of the junction; a read error may be the cause. The chain combines TRBV6-5 with TRBJ2-1, with TRBD2 matching 7 bases. CDR1 MNHEY and CDR2 SVGAGI come from the germline V gene. This CDR3 has 14 residues. In DNA form, the CDR3 reads TGTACCAGCAGACCCTGGACTAGATACAATGAGCAGTTCTTC. It specifies CTSRPWTRYNEQFF.

Note on this clonotype: The CDR3 carries no conserved terminal phenylalanine or tryptophan, so it likely arises from a read error. The DNA is left out, because the CDR3 cannot be placed on it with certainty; the CDR3 is given as TCRdb lists it. The chain couples TRBV20-1 to TRBJ2-1; the D call TRBD1 from the table was never checked on the DNA. Germline loops: CDR1 DFQATT, CDR2 SNEGSKA (reference sequence). The CDR3 length is 15 residues, termini included. The CDR3 spells CSARDPGQRYNEQLL.

The chain joins TRBV2 to TRBJ1-3, with D unclear. Trimming shortened V by 4 bases and J by 2 bases, and 6 bases separated the two germline ends. Looked up from germline, CDR1 is SNHLY and CDR2 is FYNNEI. This CDR3 spans 13 amino acids. CDR3 protein: CASSVDPGNTIYF. DNA for the CDR3: TGTGCCAGCAGTGTCGATCCTGGAAACACCATATATTTT.

The V and J genes are TRBV7-8 and TRBJ2-3, with TRBD2 identical over 12 bases. CDR1 and CDR2 from the germline V gene are SGHVS and FQNEAQ. CDR3 length equals 18 residues. Germline trimming cut 7 bases from V and 9 bases from J; bases unmatched to any gene: 20. The CDR3: CASNSIHSTSGGARTQYF. The CDR3 DNA sequence: TGTGCCAGCAACTCAATACATTCGACTAGCGGGGGCGCGCGCACGCAGTATTTT.

As regards this clonotype: Sequence at one end of the junction differs from germline and may be a read error. J is TRBJ2-4 and V is TRBV6-1; no clear D. Germline lookup yields CDR1 MNHNS and CDR2 SASEGT. This CDR3 is 13 amino acids long. The CDR3 DNA reads TGTGCCAGCAGTGAAGCGGTGGTAAACTTTCAGTACTTC. This translates into CASSEAVVNFQYF.

Points on this clonotype: At one of its ends the junction is not consistent with the germline gene, which may arise from a read error. This chain connects TRBV4-1 to TRBJ2-3; 8 bases are shared with TRBD2. The CDR3 is 14 residues long. Germline CDR1 and CDR2: MGHRA and YSYEKL. Here the CDR3 DNA reads TGCACCAGCAGCAAAAGCGGGGGACGGGATACACAGTATTTT. Amino acids: CTSSKSGGRDTQYF.

This clonotype has only a few counts. A much larger clone lies one base from this, so it may be a read error. The rearrangement uses TRBV12-3 or TRBV12-4 and TRBJ1-2, with unresolved D. This CDR3 comprises 14 residues. CDR3 nucleotides: TGTACCAGCAGCCGCCAGGACGGCCTCTATGGCTACACCTTC. Translated: CTSSRQDGLYGYTF.